The 4 T cell receptor beta chains reported below all come from one sample, sequenced in a study of neurological immune-mediated disorders. TCRdb re-analysed the 5' RACE reads in MiXCR, keeping a single row per CDR3 protein. The data show about 46,000 distinct CDR3 sequences, with 4% to 5.5% seen just once and around 5.7% held by the top ten. Sequenced sample: PBMCs. The origin of the receptors is a woman between 55 and 75 years old with multiple sclerosis.

The sample holds a few counts of this clonotype. The V gene is TRBV9, the J gene TRBJ2-1; TRBD2 might be the D (5 bases). The CDR3 consists of 14 residues. With 0 bases removed from V and 10 bases from J, the gap between germline ends came to 14 bases. CDR1 and CDR2 from the germline V gene are SGDLS and YYNGEE. CDR3 sequence reads: CASSVGGLQYEQFF. CDR3 nucleotide sequence: TGTGCCAGCAGCGTAGGAGGACTGCAATACGAGCAGTTCTTC.

About this clonotype: One junction end disagrees with the germline gene, perhaps due to a read error. The rearrangement uses TRBV29-1 and TRBJ1-1; TRBD1 aligns across 8 bases. Germline CDR1 SQVTM, CDR2 ANQGSEA. The CDR3 consists of 14 residues. CDR3 region: CSVGGQGADTEAFF. The CDR3 DNA follows: TGCAGTGTTGGGGGGCAGGGGGCAGACACTGAAGCTTTCTTT.

The rearrangement uses TRBV20-1 and TRBJ1-1; TRBD1 matches 8 bases. This CDR3 has 12 residues. Trimming cost V 5 bases and J 8 bases; bases outside gene matches: 7. CDR1 and CDR2 from the germline V gene are DFQATT and SNEGSKA (reference sequence). The CDR3 DNA reads as TGCAGTGCTCGCACAGGGGGGGCGGAAGCTTTCTTT. It yields the protein CSARTGGAEAFF.

The rearrangement links TRBV7-2 to TRBJ1-4, with TRBD1 as a possible D gene (5 bases). The germline V gene has CDR1 SGHTA and CDR2 FQGNSA. Trimming removed 1 base at V and 8 bases at J, with 11 bases between. The CDR3 covers 14 residues. The CDR3 DNA sequence: TGTGCCAGCAGCTTAGGAGGGGCAGGGGAAAAACTGTTTTTT. Its protein is CASSLGGAGEKLFF.